Below are 26 T cell receptor beta chains sequenced from a single sample in a study of T-cell reconstitution after alpha-beta-depleted transplantation in children. Preparation of the TCRbeta library involved a method that used unique molecular identifiers. TCRdb reprocessed the PCR reads via MiXCR and lists one record per CDR3 protein. The repertoire holds under 350,000 distinct CDR3 sequences, with approximately 9.8% as singletons. The sequencing used PBMCs from the stem cell graft donor, collected from the stem cell graft. All receptors come from a human donor who donated a stem cell graft to a child with SCID.

The rearrangement uses TRBV20-1 and TRBJ1-5; possible D gene TRBD1, 5 bases. V shed 6 bases and J shed 4 bases, with 13 bases lying between them. The CDR3 consists of 13 residues. Germline V CDR1 and CDR2: DFQATT, SNEGSKA (reference sequence). CDR3 residues: CSATRDRNQPQHF. For the CDR3, the DNA is TGCAGTGCCACAAGGGACCGGAATCAGCCCCAGCATTTT.

This clonotype showed up just a few times. J is TRBJ2-5 and V is TRBV11-2; 8 positions agree with TRBD2. This CDR3 contains 16 residues. Germline CDR1 reads SGHAT; CDR2 reads FQNNGV. V lost 0 bases to trimming and J lost 5 bases; unmatched junction nucleotides: 8. The CDR3: CASSLDFGGVGETQYF. Written as DNA, the CDR3 is TGTGCCAGCAGCTTAGATTTCGGGGGGGTTGGTGAGACCCAGTACTTC.

The rearrangement links TRBV10-2 to TRBJ2-2; D not certain. The CDR3 length is 13 residues. The V gene's germline CDR1 is WSHSY and CDR2 SAAADI. With 3 bases removed from V and 9 bases from J, the gap between germline ends came to 11 bases. CDR3 nucleotides: TGCGCCAGCAGTGACATGGGAACCTGGGAGCTGTTTTTT. It encodes CASSDMGTWELFF.

The J gene is TRBJ2-1, the V gene TRBV25-1, with D possibly called TRBD1 or TRBD2 (5 bases each). The V end was cut by 6 bases, the J end by 8 bases, with 14 bases between. Per germline, CDR1 MGHDK and CDR2 SYGVNS. The CDR3 length is 13 residues. The CDR3 DNA follows: TGTGCCAGCAGCCGGGACGGTGGCGATGAGCAGTTCTTC. This sequence encodes CASSRDGGDEQFF.

This clonotype was seen a few times. The J gene is TRBJ2-3, the V gene TRBV3-1; 8 bases align to TRBD2. The CDR3 covers 15 residues. The junction had 6 bases not matched to a gene; V was cut back by 0 bases and J by 7 bases. Looked up from germline, CDR1 is LGHDT and CDR2 is YNNKEL (reference sequence). The chain's CDR3 is CASSQDPAGGNTQYF. DNA for the CDR3: TGTGCCAGCAGCCAAGATCCGGCGGGGGGCAATACGCAGTATTTT.

There are a few counts of this clonotype. The CDR3 here is CASSFSLGPYNEQFF. The CDR3 DNA reads TGCGCCAGCAGCTTCAGCCTAGGCCCCTACAATGAGCAGTTCTTC. The chain links TRBV5-1 to TRBJ2-1; D gene ambiguous. Germline CDR1 and CDR2: SGHRS and YFSETQ. The CDR3 is 15 amino acids. The ends were cut back, 2 bases at V and 2 bases at J, with 11 bases in the middle.

The chain employs TRBV7-9 and TRBJ2-1; the match to TRBD2 covers 9 bases. Losses at the gene ends were 3 bases for V and 5 bases for J; bases not matched to a gene: 5. Germline V CDR1 and CDR2: SEHNR, FQNEAQ (reference sequence). The CDR3 has 15 residues. The CDR3 loop is CASSFGGGADNEQFF. CDR3 nucleotide sequence: TGTGCCAGCAGCTTCGGCGGGGGGGCAGACAATGAGCAGTTCTTC.

This clonotype was detected only a few times. This CDR3 is CASSQDLGRGRSYEQYF. CDR3 in DNA: TGTGCCAGCAGCCAAGATCTCGGCAGGGGGAGGTCCTACGAGCAGTACTTC. This chain connects TRBV3-1 to TRBJ2-7; tentatively, D is TRBD1 (7 bases). V was shortened by 0 bases and J by 1 base, with 16 bases between the two germline ends. The CDR3 extends over 17 amino acids. Germline loops: CDR1 LGHDT, CDR2 YNNKEL (reference sequence).

The rearrangement links TRBV5-1 to TRBJ1-1; the match to TRBD1 covers 9 bases. The CDR3 runs to 18 residues. Germline V lookup: CDR1 SGHRS, CDR2 YFSETQ. V shed 4 bases, J shed 0 bases, and the junction held 13 bases outside the gene matches. The CDR3 region has the DNA TGCGCCAGCAGCCCACATTTCGGGACAGGGCTACTGAACACTGAAGCTTTCTTT. Translation gives CASSPHFGTGLLNTEAFF.

This clonotype was detected many times. CDR3 residues: CASSVSLTSNTEAFF. The CDR3 DNA reads as TGCGCCAGCAGCGTCTCGCTGACCTCGAACACTGAAGCTTTCTTT. V usage is TRBV5-1 and J usage is TRBJ1-1; D is unresolved. The CDR3 is 15 residues long. V lost 4 bases and J 1 base, leaving 14 bases between the germline ends. Germline V lookup: CDR1 SGHRS, CDR2 YFSETQ.

This clonotype was recorded at least ten times. The chain joins TRBV25-1 to TRBJ2-3; TRBD1 matches 11 bases. The CDR3 contains 14 residues. CDR1 and CDR2 (germline): MGHDK, SYGVNS. With 4 bases clipped from V and 7 bases from J, the junction kept 4 bases outside the gene matches. CDR3: CASSVGTGGYTQYF. DNA for the CDR3: TGTGCCAGCAGTGTGGGGACAGGGGGGTATACGCAGTATTTT.

This clonotype was detected only a few times. CDR3 in DNA: TGTGCCAGCAGTGAAGCGTTGGCAGGGACCGGGGAGCTGTTTTTT. Protein product: CASSEALAGTGELFF. The V and J genes are TRBV2 and TRBJ2-2; D may be TRBD1 (5 bases). This CDR3 is 15 amino acids long. The V gene's germline CDR1 is SNHLY and CDR2 FYNNEI. With 0 bases removed from V and 5 bases from J, the gap between germline ends came to 10 bases.

This clonotype was observed many times. The V and J genes are TRBV9 and TRBJ1-1; TRBD1 aligns across 7 bases. V lost 4 bases to trimming and J lost 0 bases; unmatched junction nucleotides: 3. Germline-derived CDR1 and CDR2 are SGDLS and YYNGEE. The CDR3 totals 14 residues. CDR3 sequence (DNA): TGTGCCAGCAGCCCACAGGGGTTGAACACTGAAGCTTTCTTT. The encoded protein is CASSPQGLNTEAFF.

This clonotype was recorded many times. The chain recombines TRBV6-5 with TRBJ2-2; D is tentatively TRBD1 or TRBD2 (5 bases each). This CDR3 comprises 15 residues. Trimming left V 5 bases short and J 2 bases short, with 12 bases between. Per germline, CDR1 MNHEY and CDR2 SVGAGI. CDR3 bases: TGTGCCAGCAGTCACGGGGCCAGTAACACCGGGGAGCTGTTTTTT. Its translation: CASSHGASNTGELFF.

A few counts support this clonotype. The rearrangement joins TRBV5-6 to TRBJ2-5; 10 bases fit TRBD1. The CDR3 covers 16 residues. The germline gives CDR1 SGHDT, CDR2 YYEEEE. V lost 4 bases to trimming and J lost 3 bases; unmatched junction nucleotides: 9. DNA of the CDR3: TGTGCCAGCAGCCACCGGGACAGGGGTCGGGAAGAGACCCAGTACTTC. Its translation is CASSHRDRGREETQYF.

At least ten counts were recorded for this clonotype. The chain employs TRBV3-1 and TRBJ2-3; D not certain. V was cut by 0 bases and J by 2 bases, with 12 bases left in between. The germline CDR1 and CDR2 sequences are LGHDT and YNNKEL (reference sequence). There are 16 residues in the CDR3. DNA for the CDR3: TGTGCCAGCAGCCAAGATTTGACCGCCTTCACAGATACGCAGTATTTT. The encoded protein is CASSQDLTAFTDTQYF.

A few counts support this clonotype. The chain combines TRBV5-1 with TRBJ2-5, with 10 bases aligning to TRBD2. The germline V gene encodes CDR1 SGHRS and CDR2 YFSETQ. CDR3 size: 15 residues. V was pared by 7 bases and J by 5 bases, with 11 bases of the junction left unmatched. The DNA for the CDR3 is TGCGCCAGCTCGGCAGTAGCGGGGGGCCCCGAGACCCAGTACTTC. This translates into CASSAVAGGPETQYF. The full variable domain, rest sourced from reference TRBV5-1 and TRBJ2-5, is KAGVTQTPRYLIKTRGQQVTLSCSPISGHRSVSWYQQTPGQGLQFLFEYFSETQRNKGNFPGRFSGRQFSNSRSEMNVSTLELGDSALYLCASSAVAGGPETQYFGPGTRLLVL.

This chain links TRBV12-3 or TRBV12-4 with TRBJ1-2; tentatively, D is TRBD1 (5 bases). The CDR3 runs to 13 residues. V dropped 3 bases and J dropped 4 bases, with 9 bases sitting between them. This CDR3 is CASSFTGSYGYTF. CDR3 DNA: TGTGCCAGCAGTTTTACAGGCAGCTATGGCTACACCTTC.

This clonotype has a handful of counts. The rearrangement joins TRBV7-2 to TRBJ2-3; D unresolved. The ends were cut back, 2 bases at V and 4 bases at J, with 19 bases in the middle. Germline CDR1 is SGHTA and CDR2 is FQGNSA. The CDR3 sequence is 17 residues long. CDR3 sequence reads: CASSLNQPKRFPDTQYF. The DNA of the CDR3 is TGTGCCAGCAGCTTAAACCAACCAAAAAGGTTTCCAGATACGCAGTATTTT.

This clonotype was counted ten times or more. The chain is built from TRBV10-2 and TRBJ2-1; maybe TRBD2 (8 bases). The CDR3 spans 16 residues. Looked up from germline, CDR1 is WSHSY and CDR2 is SAAADI. The V end was cut by 2 bases, the J end by 9 bases, with 20 bases between. In nucleotides, the CDR3 is TGCGCCAGCAGTGAGGCGAGCGGGGGTTCAGGGGGTGAGCAGTTCTTC. Protein: CASSEASGGSGGEQFF.

The chain combines TRBV7-8 with TRBJ1-1; 9 bases agree with TRBD1. After removal of 5 bases from V and 10 bases from J, the junction contained 11 bases not matched to a gene. The CDR3 spans 14 residues. CDR1 and CDR2 from the germline V gene are SGHVS and FQNEAQ. The CDR3 nucleotides read TGTGCCAGCAGCGTACTACAGACAGGGGGACGAGCTTTCTTT. Amino acids: CASSVLQTGGRAFF.

This clonotype was recorded at least ten times. Written as DNA, the CDR3 is TGTGCCAGCAGTTACGGGACAGGGGACACCGGGGAGCTGTTTTTT. Protein product: CASSYGTGDTGELFF. The gene calls are TRBV6-5 and TRBJ2-2; 10 bases are a match to TRBD1. With 2 bases clipped from V and 3 bases from J, the junction kept 0 bases outside the gene matches. The length of the CDR3 is 15 residues. Germline CDR1 reads MNHEY; CDR2 reads SVGAGI.

Many counts were recorded for this clonotype. The V gene is TRBV11-2, the J gene TRBJ2-3; 7 positions match TRBD1. The CDR3 is 15 amino acids. CDR1 and CDR2 from the germline V gene are SGHAT and FQNNGV. V lost 5 bases, J lost 2 bases, and 7 bases stayed unmatched. CDR3 sequence reads: CASSLRTGITDTQYF. The CDR3, as DNA: TGTGCCAGCAGCCTTCGGACAGGTATCACAGATACGCAGTATTTT.

The chain has TRBV19 and TRBJ2-7; D gene uncertain. Germline assignment: CDR1 LNHDA and CDR2 SQIVND (reference sequence). The V end lost 3 bases, the J end lost 2 bases, and 14 bases lay between the germline ends. This CDR3 spans 15 amino acids. The CDR3 coding sequence is TGTGCCAGTAGTATCTACTACAAACCCACCTACGAGCAGTACTTC. This encodes CASSIYYKPTYEQYF.

The chain couples TRBV2 to TRBJ2-5; 10 bases line up with TRBD1. With V trimmed by 6 bases and J by 2 bases, 6 bases remained unmatched. Per germline, CDR1 SNHLY and CDR2 FYNNEI. The CDR3 contains 15 residues. CDR3 protein: CASSKRTGGQETQYF. DNA of the CDR3: TGTGCCAGCAGCAAGAGGACAGGGGGGCAAGAGACCCAGTACTTC.

The chain joins TRBV7-6 to TRBJ2-2, with a possible D match to TRBD2 (5 bases). The germline gives CDR1 SGHVS, CDR2 FNYEAQ. Trimming shortened V by 5 bases and J by 3 bases, and 10 bases separated the two germline ends. The CDR3 contains 14 residues. CDR3 sequence reads: CASSGPGYTGELFF. CDR3 nucleotide sequence: TGTGCCAGCAGCGGACCGGGATACACCGGGGAGCTGTTTTTT.